Presented here are 8 T cell receptor beta chains from one specimen sequenced in a study of OX40 agonist ivuxolimab in advanced cancers. Sequenced by immunoSEQ multiplex PCR; TCRdb stores in-frame clones only, minus some. The sample records around 60,000 clones, about 91% being singletons. Material: CD4+ or CD8+ T cells sorted from blood, obtained in a trial of the OX40 agonist ivuxolimab. These receptors were taken from an adult with an advanced solid tumor such as melanoma, head and neck, liver or kidney cancer.

J is TRBJ2-2 and V is TRBV2; D is unresolved. Trimming cost V 6 bases and J 5 bases, with 4 bases left between them. This CDR3 has 11 amino acids. Looked up from germline, CDR1 is SNHLY and CDR2 is FYNNEI. The CDR3 region is CASRRTGELFF. In nucleotides, the CDR3 is TGTGCCAGCAGAAGGACCGGGGAGCTGTTTTTT.

The chain links TRBV18 to TRBJ2-3; D unclear. The CDR3 has 12 residues. With 5 bases removed from V and 0 bases from J, the gap between germline ends came to 3 bases. The germline gives CDR1 KGHSH, CDR2 LQKENI. CDR3 amino acids: CASSTSTDTQYF. CDR3 in DNA: TGTGCCAGCTCAACTAGCACAGATACGCAGTATTTT.

This chain connects TRBV28 to TRBJ2-7, with TRBD2 identical over 12 bases. V was pared by 2 bases and J by 6 bases, with 5 bases of the junction left unmatched. This CDR3 comprises 15 residues. Germline CDR1 MDHEN, CDR2 SYDVKM. Written as DNA, the CDR3 is TGTGCCAGCAGTTTAGGGCTAGCGGGAGGGCGCGAGCAGTACTTC. Translation: CASSLGLAGGREQYF.

The chain employs TRBV30 and TRBJ2-6; D unresolved. Trimming pared 4 bases from V and 2 bases from J, leaving 12 bases between. The CDR3 has 15 amino acids. Germline lookup yields CDR1 GTSNPN and CDR2 SVGIG (reference sequence). The CDR3 reads CAWNLRATGANVLTF. The CDR3 DNA sequence: TGTGCCTGGAATTTACGGGCGACTGGGGCCAACGTCCTGACTTTC.

The chain employs TRBV2 and TRBJ1-5, with TRBD1 as a possible D gene (5 bases). V was cut by 8 bases and J by 5 bases, with 19 bases left in between. The CDR3 sequence is 15 residues long. The germline gives CDR1 SNHLY, CDR2 FYNNEI. The DNA of the CDR3 is TGTGCCAGCTCCCCCGAGGGCAGGGAGGATCAGCCCCAGCATTTT. Encoded protein: CASSPEGREDQPQHF.

The genes are TRBV28 and TRBJ2-3; TRBD1 is a possible D gene (6 bases). Germline CDR1 reads MDHEN; CDR2 reads SYDVKM. The CDR3 spans 17 residues. V dropped 4 bases and J dropped 3 bases, with 20 bases sitting between them. In DNA form, the CDR3 reads TGTGCCAGCAGTTCCTCGATCACAGGGATGGGGACAGATACGCAGTATTTT. It yields the protein CASSSSITGMGTDTQYF.

This clone turned up a few times. The chain links TRBV9 to TRBJ2-2; D possibly corresponds to TRBD2 (6 bases). Germline CDR1 is SGDLS and CDR2 is YYNGEE. The V gene lost 3 bases and the J gene lost 5 bases, with 14 bases spanning the gap. The CDR3 runs 15 residues. CDR3 coding DNA: TGTGCCAGCAGCGGGCGCGGGGCCATAACCGGGGAGCTGTTTTTT. This gives the protein CASSGRGAITGELFF. The variable domain in full, with the rest retrieved from reference TRBV9 and TRBJ2-2, is DSGVTQTPKHLITATGQRVTLRCSPRSGDLSVYWYQQSLDQGLQFLIQYYNGEERAKGNILERFSAQQFPDLHSELNLSSLELGDSALYFCASSGRGAITGELFFGEGSRLTVL.

V usage is TRBV25-1 and J usage is TRBJ2-1, with TRBD2 identical over 9 bases. Trimming at V came to 3 bases and at J to 3 bases, leaving 3 bases not matched to a gene. This CDR3 is 15 amino acids long. Germline V gene lookup returns CDR1 MGHDK and CDR2 SYGVNS. The CDR3 DNA is TGTGCCAGCAGTGATTTAGCGGGGGACTACAATGAGCAGTTCTTC. Protein sequence: CASSDLAGDYNEQFF.